This T cell receptor (beta chain) is drawn from a study of cytomegalovirus exposure and HLA in healthy donors. The primer mix had 60 Vbeta and 13 Jbeta primers. TCRdb keeps only in-frame clones here, not all; method: immunoSEQ multiplex PCR. This sample has about 97,000 clones, with roughly four fifths found just once. Germline V lookup: CDR1 GTSNPN, CDR2 SVGIG (reference sequence). The V end lost 3 bases, the J end lost 0 bases, and 12 bases lay between the germline ends. This CDR3 has 15 residues. This TCR derives from a man aged 45-65 years in good health and CMV-seronegative. The chain combines TRBV30 with TRBJ2-1; D remains unclear. The sample was PBMCs. The CDR3: CAWSGGQSSYNEQFF. Written as DNA, the CDR3 is TGTGCCTGGAGCGGCGGCCAGAGCTCCTACAATGAGCAGTTCTTC.